What follows is one T cell receptor beta chain and its context. The target antigen is unknown. Primers: 52 TRBV forward and 13 TRBJ reverse. This table comes from immunoSEQ multiplex PCR, and its TCRdb copy is limited to in-frame clones, with some not included. The sample consists of tens of thousands of clones, nearly 95% of them appearing once. The V gene end was trimmed by 0 bases and the J gene end by 4 bases; junction bases not matched to a gene: 7. The CDR3 length is 17 residues. Germline values: CDR1 MNHNS, CDR2 SASEGT. This sample is part of a study of regulatory T cells. Findings and caveats of the study: In CD3G-deficient patients, conventional CD4+ T cells were enriched for hydrophobic CDR3 residues at positions 6 and 7.

Autoimmunity was present in every CD3G-deficient patient, worse in two. CD4+ cells were sorted into CD25-high CD127-low regulatory cells and CD25-low CD127-high conventional cells. Sample: conventional CD4+ T cells sorted from blood. The origin of this receptor is a child aged 2-15 years with CD3G deficiency. The chain couples TRBV6-1 to TRBJ2-3; 10 positions agree with TRBD2. The CDR3 loop reads CASSEALLAGVADTQYF. CDR3 sequence (DNA): TGTGCCAGCAGTGAAGCCCTCCTAGCGGGAGTCGCAGATACGCAGTATTTT.